Below, one TCR beta chain is given with its context. At one of its ends the junction is not consistent with the germline gene, which may arise from a read error. Donors ranged from about 6 to 90 years old and were healthy Caucasians in Russia. Total RNA, at least 5 micrograms per sample, came from PBMCs. Primed by a sample-barcoded 5' primer and a J-beta primer mix, a second PCR proceeded for 7 to 11 cycles. Template switching added a 12-random-nucleotide identifier to every cDNA molecule. TCRdb redid the calling of the 5' RACE reads with MiXCR, one entry per CDR3 protein. The table lists about 800,000 distinct CDR3 sequences, 20% to 25% of them singletons. The data were taken from a study of blood T cells in healthy people across ages. The CDR3 is 16 residues long. CDR1 LGHDT and CDR2 YNNKEL come from the germline V gene (reference sequence). This same sample was also part of a study on T cells of mothers and their children. That source adds: Over 9 million reads per mother and 2.5 million to 3 million per child were obtained.

This clonotype was obtained from a boy younger than 18 in good health. What was sequenced was blood. The V gene is TRBV3-1, the J gene TRBJ2-5; D is unresolved. The J call may be incorrect, as the DNA end agrees better with TRBJ2-7. The CDR3 here is CASGQGQYLYSYEQYF. Written as DNA, the CDR3 is TGTGCCAGCGGCCAAGGGCAATACTTATATTCCTACGAGCAGTACTTC.